This T cell receptor beta chain was captured by sequencing in a study of blood T cell repertoires in COVID-19. About the study: Samples came from the United States, Italy and Spain, spanning acute and convalescent COVID-19.

Trimming pared 6 bases from V and 7 bases from J, leaving 16 bases between. Germline values: CDR1 SQVTM, CDR2 ANQGSEA. The CDR3 loop spans 13 amino acids. This clone was found a few times. Under the authors' procedure: Using reference gene primer amplification, nucleated cell counts were estimated. The protocol was immunoSEQ multiplex PCR, while the TCRdb copy is restricted to in-frame clones and leaves out a portion. From that table come the V and J calls and clone size; the DNA was used to work out D and trimming. Of 100,000 to 150,000 clones in the sample, over 60% were seen once. The sequenced material came from peripheral blood. The chain has TRBV29-1 and TRBJ2-1; D is possibly TRBD1 (6 bases). The TCR sequence derives from a woman aged 70 to 79 with acute or convalescent COVID-19. The CDR3 coding sequence is TGCAGCGTCGCCCCTGTGGGGGCGAATGAGCAGTTCTTC. Translated: CSVAPVGANEQFF.